This note documents a single TCR beta chain sequence. The antigen is unknown. 13 Jbeta primers and 60 Vbeta primers were used for the PCR. The repertoire was sequenced with immunoSEQ multiplex PCR; TCRdb's copy has only in-frame clones and lacks some. The listing contains around 64,000 clones. The data belong to a study of cytomegalovirus exposure and HLA in healthy donors. Study conclusions and caveats: In all likelihood, a cluster of highly shared sequence variants was a sequencing artifact. Generally TCR sequences proved uncommon, though certain public TCRs appeared in numerous donors. The authors listed approximately 160 TCR beta chains as cytomegalovirus-associated.

Germline V gene sequence: CDR1 SQVTM, CDR2 ANQGSEA. The length of the CDR3 is 16 residues. The V and J ends lost 6 bases and 4 bases, in that order; junction bases with no gene match: 16. This clonotype originated in a female donor in good health and CMV-seropositive. Sequenced: PBMCs. The V call is TRBV29-1, the J call TRBJ2-5, with 8 bases fitting TRBD1. CDR3 loop: CSVDVGTGIPSETQYF. CDR3 in DNA: TGCAGCGTCGACGTCGGGACAGGTATACCCTCAGAGACCCAGTACTTC. The entire variable domain, with the rest obtained from reference TRBV29-1 and TRBJ2-5, is as follows: SAVISQKPSRDICQRGTSLTIQCQVDSQVTMMFWYRQQPGQSLTLIATANQGSEATYESGFVIDKFPISRPNLTFSTLTVSNMSPEDSSIYLCSVDVGTGIPSETQYFGPGTRLLVL.